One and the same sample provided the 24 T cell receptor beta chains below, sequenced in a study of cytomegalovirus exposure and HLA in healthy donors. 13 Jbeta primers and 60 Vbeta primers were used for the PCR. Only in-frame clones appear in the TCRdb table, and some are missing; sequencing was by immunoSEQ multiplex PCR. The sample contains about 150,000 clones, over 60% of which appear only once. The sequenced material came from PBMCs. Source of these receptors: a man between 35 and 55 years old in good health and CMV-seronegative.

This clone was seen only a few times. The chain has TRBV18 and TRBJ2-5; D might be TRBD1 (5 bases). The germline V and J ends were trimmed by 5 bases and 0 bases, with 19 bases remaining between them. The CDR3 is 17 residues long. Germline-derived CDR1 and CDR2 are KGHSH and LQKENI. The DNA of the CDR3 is TGTGCCAGCTCATCGCAATCCAAAGGGGTCAACCAAGAGACCCAGTACTTC. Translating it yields CASSSQSKGVNQETQYF.

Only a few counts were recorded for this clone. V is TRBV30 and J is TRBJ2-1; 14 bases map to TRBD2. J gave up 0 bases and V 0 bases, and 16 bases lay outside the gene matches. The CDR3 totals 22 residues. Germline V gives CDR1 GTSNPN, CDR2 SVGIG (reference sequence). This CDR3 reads CAWSVPILRLAGGPGSYNEQFF. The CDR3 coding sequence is TGTGCCTGGAGTGTACCAATCTTAAGACTAGCGGGGGGGCCAGGCTCCTACAATGAGCAGTTCTTC.

CDR3 nucleotide sequence: TGTGCCAGCAGTGATTCCGGGGACAGGGGTGGCGGCTACACCTTC. Translated: CASSDSGDRGGGYTF. J is TRBJ1-2 and V is TRBV25-1; 10 bases match TRBD1. There are 15 residues in the CDR3. Germline CDR1 is MGHDK and CDR2 is SYGVNS. V trimming: 3 bases; J trimming: 8 bases; junction bases outside the gene matches: 9.

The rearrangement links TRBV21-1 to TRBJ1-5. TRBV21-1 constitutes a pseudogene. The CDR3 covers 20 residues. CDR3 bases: TGTGCCAGCAGCAAAGCCTCCCCTGACTCGAACCCCCCGAGCAATCAGCCCCAGCATTTT. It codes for CASSKASPDSNPPSNQPQHF.

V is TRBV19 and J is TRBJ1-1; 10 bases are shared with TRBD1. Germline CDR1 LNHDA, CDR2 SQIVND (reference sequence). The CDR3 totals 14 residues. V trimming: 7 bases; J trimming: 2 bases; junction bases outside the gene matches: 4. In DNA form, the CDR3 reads TGTGCCAGTATCCGGGACAGGGGTAACACTGAAGCTTTCTTT. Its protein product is CASIRDRGNTEAFF.

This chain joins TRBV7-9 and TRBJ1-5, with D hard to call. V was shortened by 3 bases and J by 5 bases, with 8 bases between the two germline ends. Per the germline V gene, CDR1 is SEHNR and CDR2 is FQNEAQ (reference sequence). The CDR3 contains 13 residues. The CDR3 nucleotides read TGTGCCAGCAGCTTTTACGGTGATCAGCCCCAGCATTTT. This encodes CASSFYGDQPQHF.

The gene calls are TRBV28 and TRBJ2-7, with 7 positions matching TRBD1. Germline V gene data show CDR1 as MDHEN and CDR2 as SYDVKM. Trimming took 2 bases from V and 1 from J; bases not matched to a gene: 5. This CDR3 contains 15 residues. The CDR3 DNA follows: TGTGCCAGCAGTTTAGAGGGGGCCAGGTCCTACGAGCAGTACTTC. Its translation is CASSLEGARSYEQYF.

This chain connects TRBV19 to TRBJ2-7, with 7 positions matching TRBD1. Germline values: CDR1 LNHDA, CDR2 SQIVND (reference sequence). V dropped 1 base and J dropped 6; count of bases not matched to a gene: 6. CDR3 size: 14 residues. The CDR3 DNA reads TGTGCCAGTAGTATAGGACCGACAGGGACCGAGCAGTACTTC. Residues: CASSIGPTGTEQYF.

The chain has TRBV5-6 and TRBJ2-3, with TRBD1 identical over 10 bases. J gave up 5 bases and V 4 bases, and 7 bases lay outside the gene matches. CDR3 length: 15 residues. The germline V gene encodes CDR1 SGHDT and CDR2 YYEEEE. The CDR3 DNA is TGTGCCAGCAGCCCCAGGACAGGGGGAGAAGATACGCAGTATTTT. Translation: CASSPRTGGEDTQYF.

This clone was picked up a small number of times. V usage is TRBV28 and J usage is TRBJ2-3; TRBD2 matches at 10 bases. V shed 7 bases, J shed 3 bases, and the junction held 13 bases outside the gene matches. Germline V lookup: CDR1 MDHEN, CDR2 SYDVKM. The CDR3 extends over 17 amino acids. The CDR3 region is CASNQNRLAGATDTQYF. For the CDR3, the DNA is TGTGCCAGCAACCAGAATCGGCTAGCGGGGGCGACAGATACGCAGTATTTT.

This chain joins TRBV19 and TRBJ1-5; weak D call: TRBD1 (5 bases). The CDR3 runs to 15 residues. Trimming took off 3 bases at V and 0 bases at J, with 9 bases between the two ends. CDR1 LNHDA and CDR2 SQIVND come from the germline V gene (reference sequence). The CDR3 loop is CASSIVTVSNQPQHF. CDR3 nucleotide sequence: TGTGCCAGTAGTATCGTGACAGTTAGCAATCAGCCCCAGCATTTT. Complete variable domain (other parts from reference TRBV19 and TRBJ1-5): DGGITQSPKYLFRKEGQNVTLSCEQNLNHDAMYWYRQDPGQGLRLIYYSQIVNDFQKGDIAEGYSVSREKKESFPLTVTSAQKNPTAFYLCASSIVTVSNQPQHFGDGTRLSIL.

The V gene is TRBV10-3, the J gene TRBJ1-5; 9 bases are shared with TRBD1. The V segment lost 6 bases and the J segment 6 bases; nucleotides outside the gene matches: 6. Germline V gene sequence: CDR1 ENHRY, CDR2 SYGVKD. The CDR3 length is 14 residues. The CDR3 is CAISRDREGQPQHF. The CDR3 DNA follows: TGTGCCATCAGCCGGGACAGGGAAGGTCAGCCCCAGCATTTT.

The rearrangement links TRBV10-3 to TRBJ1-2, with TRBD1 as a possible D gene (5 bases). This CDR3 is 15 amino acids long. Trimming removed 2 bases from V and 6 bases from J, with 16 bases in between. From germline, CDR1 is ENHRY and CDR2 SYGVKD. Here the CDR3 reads CAISELGEARNGYTF. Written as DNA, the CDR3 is TGTGCCATCAGTGAGCTGGGGGAGGCGCGAAATGGCTACACCTTC.

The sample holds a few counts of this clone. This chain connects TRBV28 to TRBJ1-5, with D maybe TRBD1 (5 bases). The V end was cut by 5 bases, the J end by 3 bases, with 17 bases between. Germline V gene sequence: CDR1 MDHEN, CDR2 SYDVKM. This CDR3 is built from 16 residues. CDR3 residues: CASSPGRGRPNQPQHF. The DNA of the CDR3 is TGTGCCAGCAGTCCAGGTAGGGGTAGACCCAATCAGCCCCAGCATTTT.

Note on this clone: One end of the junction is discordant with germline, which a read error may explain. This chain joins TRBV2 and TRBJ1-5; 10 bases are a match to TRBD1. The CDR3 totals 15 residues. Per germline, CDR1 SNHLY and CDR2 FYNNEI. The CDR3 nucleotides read TGTGCCAGTAAAAGACAGGGGGCGAGCAATCAGCCCCAGAATTTT. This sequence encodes CASKRQGASNQPQNF.

Written as DNA, the CDR3 is TGTGCCAGCAGCTGGACAGGGAATCTGGGCAATCAGCCCCAGCATTTT. Translation: CASSWTGNLGNQPQHF. The V and J genes are TRBV7-6 and TRBJ1-5, with 8 bases that match TRBD1. J gave up 2 bases and V 4 bases, and 7 bases lay outside the gene matches. The CDR3 covers 16 residues. Per the germline V gene, CDR1 is SGHVS and CDR2 is FNYEAQ.

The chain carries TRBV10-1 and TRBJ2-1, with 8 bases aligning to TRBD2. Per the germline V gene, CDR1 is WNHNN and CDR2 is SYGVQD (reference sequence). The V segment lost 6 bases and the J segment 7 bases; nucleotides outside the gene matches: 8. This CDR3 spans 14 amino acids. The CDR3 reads CASSGSGIRNEQFF. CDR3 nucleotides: TGCGCCAGCAGCGGTAGCGGGATTAGGAATGAGCAGTTCTTC.

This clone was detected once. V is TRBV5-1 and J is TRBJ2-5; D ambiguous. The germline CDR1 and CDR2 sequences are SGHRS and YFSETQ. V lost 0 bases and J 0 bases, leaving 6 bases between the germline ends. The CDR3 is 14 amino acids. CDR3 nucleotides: TGCGCCAGCAGCTTGGGAGCCTACCAAGAGACCCAGTACTTC. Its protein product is CASSLGAYQETQYF. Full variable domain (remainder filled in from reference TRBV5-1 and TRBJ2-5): KAGVTQTPRYLIKTRGQQVTLSCSPISGHRSVSWYQQTPGQGLQFLFEYFSETQRNKGNFPGRFSGRQFSNSRSEMNVSTLELGDSALYLCASSLGAYQETQYFGPGTRLLVL.

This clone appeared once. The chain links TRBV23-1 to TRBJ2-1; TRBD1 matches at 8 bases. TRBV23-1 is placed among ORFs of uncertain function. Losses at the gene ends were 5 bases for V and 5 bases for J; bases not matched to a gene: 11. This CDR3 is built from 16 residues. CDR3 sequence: CASSGLGQGGHNEQFF. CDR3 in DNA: TGCGCCAGCAGTGGACTCGGACAGGGAGGACACAATGAGCAGTTCTTC.

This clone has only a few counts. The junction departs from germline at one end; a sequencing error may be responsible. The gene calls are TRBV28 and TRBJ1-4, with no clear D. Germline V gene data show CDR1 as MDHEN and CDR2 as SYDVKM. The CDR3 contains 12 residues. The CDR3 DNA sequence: TGTGCCAGCAGGTTATTAAATGAAAAACTGTTTTTT. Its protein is CASRLLNEKLFF.

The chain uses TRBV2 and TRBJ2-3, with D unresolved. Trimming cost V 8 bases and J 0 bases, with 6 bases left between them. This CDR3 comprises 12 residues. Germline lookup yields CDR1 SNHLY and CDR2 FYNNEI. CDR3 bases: TGTGCCAGCTCAGTGAGCACAGATACGCAGTATTTT. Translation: CASSVSTDTQYF.

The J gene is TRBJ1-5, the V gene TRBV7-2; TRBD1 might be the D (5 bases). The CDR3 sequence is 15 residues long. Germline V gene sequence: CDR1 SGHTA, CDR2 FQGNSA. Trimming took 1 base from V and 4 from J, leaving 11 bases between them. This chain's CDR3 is CASSLEIGANQPQHF. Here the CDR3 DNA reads TGTGCCAGCAGCTTAGAAATAGGGGCGAATCAGCCCCAGCATTTT.

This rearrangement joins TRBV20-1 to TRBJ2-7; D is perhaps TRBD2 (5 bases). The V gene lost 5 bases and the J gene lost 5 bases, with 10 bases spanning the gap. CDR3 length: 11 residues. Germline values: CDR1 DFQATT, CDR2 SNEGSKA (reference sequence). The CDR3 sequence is CSALLEDEQYF. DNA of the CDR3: TGCAGTGCTTTACTAGAGGACGAGCAGTACTTC.

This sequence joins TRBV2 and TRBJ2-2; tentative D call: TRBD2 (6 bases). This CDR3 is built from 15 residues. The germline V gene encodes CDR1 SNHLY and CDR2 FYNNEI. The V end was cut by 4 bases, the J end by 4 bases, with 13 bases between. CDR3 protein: CASSVSQGGTGELFF. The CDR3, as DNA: TGTGCCAGCAGTGTCTCTCAGGGAGGCACCGGGGAGCTGTTTTTT.